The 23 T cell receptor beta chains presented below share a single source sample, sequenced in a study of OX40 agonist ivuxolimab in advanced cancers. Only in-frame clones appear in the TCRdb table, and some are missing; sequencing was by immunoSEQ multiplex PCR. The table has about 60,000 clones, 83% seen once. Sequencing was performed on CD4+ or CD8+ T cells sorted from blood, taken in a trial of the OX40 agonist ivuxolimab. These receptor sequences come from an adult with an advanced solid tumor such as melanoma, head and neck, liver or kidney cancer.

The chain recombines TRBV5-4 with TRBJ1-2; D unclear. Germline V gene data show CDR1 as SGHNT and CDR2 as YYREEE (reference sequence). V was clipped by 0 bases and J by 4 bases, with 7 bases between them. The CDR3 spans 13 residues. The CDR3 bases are TGTGCCAGCAGCTTGGGGCAGGTCTATGGCTACACCTTC. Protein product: CASSLGQVYGYTF.

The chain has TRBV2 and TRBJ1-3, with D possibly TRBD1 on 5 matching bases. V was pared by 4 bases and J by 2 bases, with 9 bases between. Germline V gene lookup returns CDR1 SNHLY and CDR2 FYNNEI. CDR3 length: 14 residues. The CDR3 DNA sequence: TGTGCCAGCAGTGTAGGCAGGGCTGGAAACACCATATATTTT. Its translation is CASSVGRAGNTIYF.

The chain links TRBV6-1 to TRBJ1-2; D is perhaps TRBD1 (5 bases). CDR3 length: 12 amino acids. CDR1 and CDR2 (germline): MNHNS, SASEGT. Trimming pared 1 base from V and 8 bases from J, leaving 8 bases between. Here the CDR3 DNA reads TGTGCCAGCAGTGAAGGGGGGTGGGGCTACACCTTC. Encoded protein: CASSEGGWGYTF.

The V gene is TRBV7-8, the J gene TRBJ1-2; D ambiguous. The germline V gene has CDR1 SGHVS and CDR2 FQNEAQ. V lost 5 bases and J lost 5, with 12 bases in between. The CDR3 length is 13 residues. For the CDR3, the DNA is TGTGCCAGCAGCCCCCGGACGGTTTATGGCTACACCTTC. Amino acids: CASSPRTVYGYTF.

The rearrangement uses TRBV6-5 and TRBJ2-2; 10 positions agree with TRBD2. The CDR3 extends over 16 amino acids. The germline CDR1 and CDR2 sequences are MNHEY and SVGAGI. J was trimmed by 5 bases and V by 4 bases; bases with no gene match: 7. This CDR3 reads CASSFPAGGRTGELFF. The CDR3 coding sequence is TGTGCCAGCAGTTTCCCAGCGGGGGGGCGTACCGGGGAGCTGTTTTTT.

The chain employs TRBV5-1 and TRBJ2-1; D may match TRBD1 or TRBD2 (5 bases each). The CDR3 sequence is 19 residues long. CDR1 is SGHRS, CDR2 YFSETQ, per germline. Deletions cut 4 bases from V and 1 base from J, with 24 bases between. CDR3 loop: CASSTAVGRLERSYNEQFF. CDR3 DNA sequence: TGCGCCAGCAGCACAGCTGTGGGACGGCTGGAGAGGTCCTACAATGAGCAGTTCTTC.

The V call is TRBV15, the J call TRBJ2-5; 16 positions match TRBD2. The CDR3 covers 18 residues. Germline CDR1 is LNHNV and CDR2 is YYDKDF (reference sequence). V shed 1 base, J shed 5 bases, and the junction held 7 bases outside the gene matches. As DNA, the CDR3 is TGTGCCACCAGCAGAGGACTGGGACTAGCGGGAGGGGTGGAGACCCAGTACTTC. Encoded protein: CATSRGLGLAGGVETQYF.

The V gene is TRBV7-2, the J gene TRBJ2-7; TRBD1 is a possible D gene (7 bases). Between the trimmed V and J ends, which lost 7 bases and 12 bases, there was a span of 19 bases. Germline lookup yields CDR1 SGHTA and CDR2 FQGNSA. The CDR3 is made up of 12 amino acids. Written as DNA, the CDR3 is TGTGCCAGCATCCAACCTACAGGGGAGGCGTACTTC. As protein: CASIQPTGEAYF. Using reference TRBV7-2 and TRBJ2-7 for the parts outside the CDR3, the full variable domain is GAGVSQSPSNKVTEKGKDVELRCDPISGHTALYWYRQSLGQGLEFLIYFQGNSAPDKSGLPSDRFSAERTGGSVSTLTIQRTQQEDSAVYLCASIQPTGEAYFGPGTRLTVT.

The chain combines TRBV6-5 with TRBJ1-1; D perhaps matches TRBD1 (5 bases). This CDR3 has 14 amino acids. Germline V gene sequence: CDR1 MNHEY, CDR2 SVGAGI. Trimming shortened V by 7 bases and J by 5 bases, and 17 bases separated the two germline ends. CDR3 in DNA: TGTGCCAGCACCTCAGACAGAATCGGGACTGAAGCTTTCTTT. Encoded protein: CASTSDRIGTEAFF.

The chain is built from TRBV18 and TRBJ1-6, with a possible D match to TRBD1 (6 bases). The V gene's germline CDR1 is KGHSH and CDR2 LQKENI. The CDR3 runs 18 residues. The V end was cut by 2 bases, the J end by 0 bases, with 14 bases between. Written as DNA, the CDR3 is TGTGCCAGCTCACCAGCAGGGCAGGGGAGCTCCTATAATTCACCCCTCCACTTT. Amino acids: CASSPAGQGSSYNSPLHF.

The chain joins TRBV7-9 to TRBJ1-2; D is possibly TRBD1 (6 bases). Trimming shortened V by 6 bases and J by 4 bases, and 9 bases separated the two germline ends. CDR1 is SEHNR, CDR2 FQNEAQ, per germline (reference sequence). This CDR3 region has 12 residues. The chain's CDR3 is CASRTTGYGYTF. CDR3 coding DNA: TGTGCCAGCAGGACGACAGGCTATGGCTACACCTTC.

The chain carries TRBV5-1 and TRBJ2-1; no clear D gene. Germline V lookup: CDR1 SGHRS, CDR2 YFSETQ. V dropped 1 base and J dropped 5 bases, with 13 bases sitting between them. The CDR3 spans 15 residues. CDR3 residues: CASSLRMPTHNEQFF. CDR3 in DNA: TGCGCCAGCAGCTTGAGGATGCCTACTCACAATGAGCAGTTCTTC.

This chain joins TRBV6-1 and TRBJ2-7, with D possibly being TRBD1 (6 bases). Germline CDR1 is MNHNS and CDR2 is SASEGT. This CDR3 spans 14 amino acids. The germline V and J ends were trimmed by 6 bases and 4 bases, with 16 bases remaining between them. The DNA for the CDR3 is TGTGCCAGCAGCGACAGGACCCCACCATACGAGCAGTACTTC. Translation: CASSDRTPPYEQYF.

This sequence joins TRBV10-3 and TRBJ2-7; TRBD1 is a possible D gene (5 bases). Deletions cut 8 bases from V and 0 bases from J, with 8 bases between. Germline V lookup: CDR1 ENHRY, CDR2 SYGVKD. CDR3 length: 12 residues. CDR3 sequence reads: CAIGDSSYEQYF. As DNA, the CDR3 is TGTGCCATCGGCGACAGCTCCTACGAGCAGTACTTC.

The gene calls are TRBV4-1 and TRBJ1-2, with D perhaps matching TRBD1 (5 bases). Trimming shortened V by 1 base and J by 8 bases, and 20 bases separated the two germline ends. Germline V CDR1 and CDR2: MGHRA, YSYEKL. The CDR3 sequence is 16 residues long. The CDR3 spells CASSQVPGLLSSGYTF. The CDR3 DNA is TGCGCCAGCAGCCAAGTACCAGGGCTATTATCTTCGGGCTACACCTTC.

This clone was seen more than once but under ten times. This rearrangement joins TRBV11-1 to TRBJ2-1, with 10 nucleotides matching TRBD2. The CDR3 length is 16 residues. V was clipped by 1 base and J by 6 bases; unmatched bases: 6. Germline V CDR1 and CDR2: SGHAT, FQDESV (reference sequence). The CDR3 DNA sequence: TGTGCCAGCAGCTTAGAGGCTAGCGGGAGCTTCAATGAGCAGTTCTTC. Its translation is CASSLEASGSFNEQFF.

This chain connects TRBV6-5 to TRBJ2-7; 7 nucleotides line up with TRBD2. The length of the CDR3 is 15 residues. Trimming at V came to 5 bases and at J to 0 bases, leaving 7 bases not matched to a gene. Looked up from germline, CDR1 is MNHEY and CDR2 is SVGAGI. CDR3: CASSRSGIASYEQYF. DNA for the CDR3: TGTGCCAGCAGTAGGAGCGGGATAGCCTCCTACGAGCAGTACTTC.

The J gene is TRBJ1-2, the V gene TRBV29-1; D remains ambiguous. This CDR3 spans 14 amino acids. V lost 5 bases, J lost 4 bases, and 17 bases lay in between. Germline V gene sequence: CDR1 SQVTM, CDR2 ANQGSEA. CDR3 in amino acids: CSVSGWRSFYGYTF. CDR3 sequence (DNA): TGCAGCGTTTCCGGATGGAGATCGTTCTATGGCTACACCTTC. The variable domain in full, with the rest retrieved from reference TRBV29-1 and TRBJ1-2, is SAVISQKPSRDICQRGTSLTIQCQVDSQVTMMFWYRQQPGQSLTLIATANQGSEATYESGFVIDKFPISRPNLTFSTLTVSNMSPEDSSIYLCSVSGWRSFYGYTFGSGTRLTVV.

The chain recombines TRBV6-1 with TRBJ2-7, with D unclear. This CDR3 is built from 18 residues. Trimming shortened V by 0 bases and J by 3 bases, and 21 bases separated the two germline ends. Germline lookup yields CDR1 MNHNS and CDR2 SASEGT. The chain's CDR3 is CASSEALRGVAEIYEQYF. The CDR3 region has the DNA TGTGCCAGCAGTGAAGCGCTTAGAGGTGTGGCGGAGATCTACGAGCAGTACTTC.

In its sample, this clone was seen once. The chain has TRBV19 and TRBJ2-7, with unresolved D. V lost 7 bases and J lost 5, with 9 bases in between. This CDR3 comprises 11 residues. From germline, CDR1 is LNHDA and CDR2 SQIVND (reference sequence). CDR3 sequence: CASTSWDEQYF. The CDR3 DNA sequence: TGTGCCAGTACTTCGTGGGACGAGCAGTACTTC. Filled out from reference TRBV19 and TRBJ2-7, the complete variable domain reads DGGITQSPKYLFRKEGQNVTLSCEQNLNHDAMYWYRQDPGQGLRLIYYSQIVNDFQKGDIAEGYSVSREKKESFPLTVTSAQKNPTAFYLCASTSWDEQYFGPGTRLTVT.

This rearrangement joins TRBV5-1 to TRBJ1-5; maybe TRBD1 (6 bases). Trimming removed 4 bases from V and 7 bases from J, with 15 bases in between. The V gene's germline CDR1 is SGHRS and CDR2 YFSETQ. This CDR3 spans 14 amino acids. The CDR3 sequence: CASSPGGLGQPQHF. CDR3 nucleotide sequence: TGCGCCAGCAGCCCGGGGGGCCTGGGGCAGCCCCAGCATTTT.

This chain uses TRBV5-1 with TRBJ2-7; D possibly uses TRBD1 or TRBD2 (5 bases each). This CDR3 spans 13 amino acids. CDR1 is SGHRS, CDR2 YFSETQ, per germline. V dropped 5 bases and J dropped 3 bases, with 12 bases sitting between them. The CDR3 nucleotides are TGCGCCAGCAGTCGGGACCATGGCTACGAGCAGTACTTC. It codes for CASSRDHGYEQYF. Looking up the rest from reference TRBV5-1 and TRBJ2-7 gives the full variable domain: KAGVTQTPRYLIKTRGQQVTLSCSPISGHRSVSWYQQTPGQGLQFLFEYFSETQRNKGNFPGRFSGRQFSNSRSEMNVSTLELGDSALYLCASSRDHGYEQYFGPGTRLTVT.

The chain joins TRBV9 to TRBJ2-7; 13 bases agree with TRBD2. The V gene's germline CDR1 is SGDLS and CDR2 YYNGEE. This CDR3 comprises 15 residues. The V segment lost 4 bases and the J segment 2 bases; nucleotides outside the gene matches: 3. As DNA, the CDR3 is TGTGCCAGCAGCCCTGGACTAGCGGGAGCCTACGAGCAGTACTTC. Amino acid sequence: CASSPGLAGAYEQYF.